Listed below are T cell receptor beta chains from one sample, sequenced in a study of cytomegalovirus exposure and HLA in healthy donors. Generated by immunoSEQ multiplex PCR, the TCRdb table keeps only in-frame clones and is missing some. The data show approximately 150,000 clones, more than 75% seen once. Sequences were obtained from PBMCs. The receptors derive from a woman in her thirties or forties in good health and CMV-seronegative. The CDR3 runs from the conserved cysteine through the conserved F or W. A D gene is named only where the DNA matches it firmly. Size is omitted from some rows. Given values are once, few, many or a class for expanded clones.

d_call: TRBD1; j_call: TRBJ1-4; v_call: TRBV9; clone_size: NA; cdr3_aa: CASSSRQGTNEKLFF; cdr3_nt: TGTGCCAGCAGCTCCCGACAGGGGACTAATGAAAAACTGTTTTTT
d_call: TRBD2; j_call: TRBJ2-7; v_call: TRBV2; clone_size: NA; cdr3_aa: CASSVLREGEQYF; cdr3_nt: TGTGCCAGCAGTGTCCTCAGGGAGGGGGAGCAGTACTTC
d_call: TRBD2; j_call: TRBJ2-5; v_call: TRBV4-3; clone_size: NA; cdr3_aa: CASSHSVQRGARQETQYF; cdr3_nt: TGCGCCAGCAGCCATTCGGTCCAGCGGGGGGCACGACAAGAGACCCAGTACTTC
d_call: NA; j_call: TRBJ1-3; v_call: TRBV7-2; clone_size: NA; cdr3_aa: CASSLSGPGNTIYF; cdr3_nt: TGTGCCAGCAGCTTATCGGGTCCTGGAAACACCATATATTTT
d_call: TRBD1; j_call: TRBJ1-6; v_call: TRBV10-2; clone_size: NA; cdr3_aa: CASRGTGRESPLHF; cdr3_nt: TGCGCCAGCAGAGGGACAGGCAGGGAATCACCCCTCCACTTT
d_call: NA; j_call: TRBJ2-1; v_call: TRBV25-1; clone_size: NA; cdr3_aa: CASSELRGSYNEQFF; cdr3_nt: TGTGCCAGCAGTGAATTGCGGGGATCCTACAATGAGCAGTTCTTC
d_call: NA; j_call: TRBJ2-1; v_call: TRBV7-2; clone_size: NA; cdr3_aa: CASSLDRLGNEQFF; cdr3_nt: TGTGCCAGCAGCTTAGACAGGCTCGGCAATGAGCAGTTCTTC
d_call: TRBD1; j_call: TRBJ1-4; v_call: TRBV5-6; clone_size: NA; cdr3_aa: CASSPGTALREKLFF; cdr3_nt: TGTGCCAGCAGCCCCGGGACAGCCCTTAGGGAAAAACTGTTTTTT
d_call: NA; j_call: TRBJ1-5; v_call: TRBV5-1; clone_size: NA; cdr3_aa: CASSLVPGQPQHF; cdr3_nt: TGCGCCAGCAGCTTGGTCCCAGGTCAGCCCCAGCATTTT
d_call: TRBD2; j_call: TRBJ2-3; v_call: TRBV2; clone_size: few; cdr3_aa: CATQRGGADTQYF; cdr3_nt: TGTGCCACTCAACGGGGGGGGGCAGATACGCAGTATTTT
d_call: TRBD1; j_call: TRBJ1-1; v_call: TRBV15; clone_size: once; cdr3_aa: CATSYHRGLTEAFF; cdr3_nt: TGTGCCACCAGCTACCACAGGGGGCTCACTGAAGCTTTCTTT
d_call: TRBD1; j_call: TRBJ1-2; v_call: TRBV5-6; clone_size: few; cdr3_aa: CASSDRGQGYTF; cdr3_nt: TGTGCCAGCAGTGACAGGGGGCAAGGCTACACCTTC
d_call: NA; j_call: TRBJ1-4; v_call: TRBV6-6; clone_size: once; cdr3_aa: CASSYPDRSNEKLFF; cdr3_nt: TGTGCCAGCAGTTACCCGGACAGAAGTAATGAAAAACTGTTTTTT
d_call: TRBD2; j_call: TRBJ2-1; v_call: TRBV5-1; clone_size: NA; cdr3_aa: CASSFTTSGSINEQFF; cdr3_nt: TGCGCCAGCAGCTTCACGACTAGCGGGAGTATCAATGAGCAGTTCTTC
d_call: NA; j_call: TRBJ1-5; v_call: TRBV7-2; clone_size: NA; cdr3_aa: CASSFPGGNQPQHF; cdr3_nt: TGTGCCAGCAGCTTTCCAGGGGGCAATCAGCCCCAGCATTTT
d_call: TRBD1; j_call: TRBJ1-5; v_call: TRBV28; clone_size: once; cdr3_aa: CASIPGAGGFNQPQHF; cdr3_nt: TGTGCCAGCATCCCGGGGGCAGGGGGCTTCAATCAGCCCCAGCATTTT
d_call: TRBD1; j_call: TRBJ2-6; v_call: TRBV5-1; clone_size: NA; cdr3_aa: CASSQGTGGPSGANVLTF; cdr3_nt: TGCGCCAGCAGCCAGGGGACAGGGGGCCCTTCCGGGGCCAACGTCCTGACTTTC
d_call: NA; j_call: TRBJ2-6; v_call: TRBV5-6; clone_size: NA; cdr3_aa: CASSPVGGGHSGANGLTF; cdr3_nt: TGTGCCAGCAGCCCGGTGGGGGGTGGCCACTCTGGGGCCAACGGCCTGACTTTC
d_call: TRBD2; j_call: TRBJ2-5; v_call: TRBV7-2; clone_size: NA; cdr3_aa: CASSPGTSGNLEQYF; cdr3_nt: TGTGCCAGCAGCCCCGGGACTAGCGGGAACTTAGAGCAGTACTTC
d_call: NA; j_call: TRBJ2-3; v_call: TRBV6-5; clone_size: NA; cdr3_aa: CASSYSKGVFTDTQYF; cdr3_nt: TGTGCCAGCAGTTACTCGAAAGGGGTTTTCACAGATACGCAGTATTTT
d_call: NA; j_call: TRBJ2-1; v_call: TRBV11-2; clone_size: NA; cdr3_aa: CASSITGWLYNEQFF; cdr3_nt: TGTGCCAGCAGCATCACGGGGTGGCTCTACAATGAGCAGTTCTTC
d_call: NA; j_call: TRBJ1-1; v_call: TRBV18; clone_size: once; cdr3_aa: CASSPALMNTEAFF; cdr3_nt: TGTGCCAGCTCACCAGCACTGATGAACACTGAAGCTTTCTTT
d_call: NA; j_call: TRBJ2-5; v_call: TRBV2; clone_size: NA; cdr3_aa: CASIARETQYF; cdr3_nt: TGTGCCAGCATCGCGAGAGAGACCCAGTACTTC
d_call: NA; j_call: TRBJ2-2; v_call: TRBV4-3; clone_size: few; cdr3_aa: CASSQRRLETGELFF; cdr3_nt: TGCGCCAGCAGCCAACGCCGATTAGAAACCGGGGAGCTGTTTTTT
d_call: NA; j_call: TRBJ2-1; v_call: TRBV6-6; clone_size: NA; cdr3_aa: CASSYKDSMRHNEQFF; cdr3_nt: TGTGCCAGCAGTTACAAGGACTCTATGAGACACAATGAGCAGTTCTTC